The 18 T cell receptor beta chains given below trace back to one sample, sequenced in a study of blood T cells in healthy people across ages. The use of a sample-barcoded 5' primer and a J-beta primer mix characterized a second PCR of roughly 6 to 11 cycles. TCRdb processed the 5' RACE reads anew with MiXCR; each CDR3 protein has one entry. The sample shows about 1.8 million distinct CDR3 sequences, 40% to 55% of them seen only once. The sequenced sample consisted of blood. These receptor sequences come from a woman aged 40 to 55 in good health.

This clonotype was seen only a few times. This sequence joins TRBV27 and TRBJ1-2; D is possibly TRBD1 (5 bases). The germline V gene encodes CDR1 MNHEY and CDR2 SMNVEV (reference sequence). The CDR3 spans 14 residues. The germline V and J ends were trimmed by 6 bases and 4 bases, with 15 bases remaining between them. For the CDR3, the DNA is TGTGCCAGCAGACCAGAGATCGGGGGCTATGGCTACACCTTC. Encoded protein: CASRPEIGGYGYTF.

As regards this clonotype: Relative to the germline gene, one junction end is altered; a read error may explain this. This chain connects TRBV28 to TRBJ2-7; maybe TRBD1 (5 bases). The CDR3 is 15 amino acids. Germline V lookup: CDR1 MDHEN, CDR2 SYDVKM. CDR3 sequence (DNA): TGTGTCAGCACCACCGGACACTACCTTACCTACGAGCAGTACTTC. It yields the protein CVSTTGHYLTYEQYF.

Turning to this clonotype: The junction does not match germline at one end; this may be a read error. This chain joins TRBV14 and TRBJ2-6; D may be TRBD1 (5 bases). CDR3 length: 15 amino acids. From germline, CDR1 is SGHDN and CDR2 FVKESK. The chain's CDR3 is CASSQWRSGANILTF. CDR3 coding DNA: TGTGCCAGCAGCCAATGGCGCTCTGGGGCCAACATCCTGACTTTC.

The V call is TRBV12-3 or TRBV12-4, the J call TRBJ1-5; D may be TRBD1 (5 bases). The CDR3 sequence is 17 residues long. The V end lost 10 bases, the J end lost 2 bases, and 24 bases lay between the germline ends. The CDR3 reads CANSPARGWMGNQPQHF. The CDR3 DNA follows: TGTGCCAACAGCCCTGCGCGGGGGTGGATGGGCAATCAGCCCCAGCATTTT.

The chain couples TRBV20-1 to TRBJ2-6; 7 bases match TRBD1. This CDR3 has 19 amino acids. Germline CDR1 reads DFQATT; CDR2 reads SNEGSKA (reference sequence). V shed 3 bases, J shed 0 bases, and the junction held 14 bases outside the gene matches. CDR3 in DNA: TGCAGTGCTAGTGCCCGGGACAGCAAAAAAAGCTCTGGGGCCAACGTCCTGACTTTC. The encoded protein is CSASARDSKKSSGANVLTF.

The J gene is TRBJ2-1, the V gene TRBV24-1, with no clear D. The germline V and J ends were trimmed by 3 bases and 10 bases, with 6 bases remaining between them. This CDR3 is 11 amino acids long. In germline, CDR1 is KGHDR, CDR2 SFDVKD. CDR3 loop: CATSDVWEQFF. Here the CDR3 DNA reads TGTGCCACCAGTGATGTTTGGGAGCAGTTCTTC.

This clonotype was observed a handful of times. This chain joins TRBV4-3 and TRBJ1-2, with no clear D. V was trimmed by 0 bases and J by 1 base, leaving 18 bases between them. CDR1 and CDR2 (germline): LGHNA, YSLEER. This CDR3 spans 18 amino acids. The CDR3 DNA follows: TGCGCCAGCAGCCAAGATCTAGATGGGCTATCTCTTAACTATGGCTACACCTTC. This codes for CASSQDLDGLSLNYGYTF.

V is TRBV29-1 and J is TRBJ1-4, with D tentatively TRBD1 (5 bases). Trimming took off 4 bases at V and 4 bases at J, with 10 bases between the two ends. This CDR3 is built from 13 residues. Germline V CDR1 and CDR2: SQVTM, ANQGSEA. The chain's CDR3 is CSVGGVLNEKLFF. Written as DNA, the CDR3 is TGCAGCGTTGGAGGGGTCCTTAATGAAAAACTGTTTTTT. The whole variable domain, filled in from reference TRBV29-1 and TRBJ1-4, reads SAVISQKPSRDICQRGTSLTIQCQVDSQVTMMFWYRQQPGQSLTLIATANQGSEATYESGFVIDKFPISRPNLTFSTLTVSNMSPEDSSIYLCSVGGVLNEKLFFGSGTQLSVL.

There are a few counts of this clonotype. The chain is built from TRBV4-2 and TRBJ1-5; tentative D call: TRBD1 (6 bases). Germline lookup yields CDR1 LGHNA and CDR2 YNFKEQ. This CDR3 spans 14 amino acids. The V end lost 1 base, the J end lost 4 bases, and 8 bases lay between the germline ends. DNA for the CDR3: TGTGCCAGCAGCCAAGCAGGGGAAAATCAGCCCCAGCATTTT. Translated: CASSQAGENQPQHF.

This clonotype turned up a few times. The chain carries TRBV20-1 and TRBJ2-7; D uncertain. This CDR3 contains 13 residues. V gave up 4 bases and J gave up 6 bases, with 16 bases separating them. Germline CDR1 and CDR2: DFQATT and SNEGSKA (reference sequence). The CDR3 DNA reads as TGCAGTGCTAATACGGACCGGGCTGCCGAGCAGTACTTC. This sequence encodes CSANTDRAAEQYF.

V and J are TRBV28 and TRBJ1-1, with a weak D call TRBD1 (5 bases). Per germline, CDR1 MDHEN and CDR2 SYDVKM. V was shortened by 3 bases and J by 7 bases, with 18 bases between the two germline ends. The CDR3 length is 15 residues. CDR3 DNA: TGTGCCAGCAGTTTCCCATTACAGGTCGGTAATGAAGCTTTCTTT. Translated: CASSFPLQVGNEAFF.

This chain connects TRBV10-3 to TRBJ2-3; 8 nucleotides line up with TRBD2. This CDR3 has 16 amino acids. Germline loops: CDR1 ENHRY, CDR2 SYGVKD. V was pared by 3 bases and J by 2 bases, with 7 bases of the junction left unmatched. The CDR3, as DNA: TGTGCCATCAGTGAAGGAATAGCGGGGACCACAGATACGCAGTATTTT. It encodes CAISEGIAGTTDTQYF.

This clonotype was seen only once. The J gene is TRBJ1-2, the V gene TRBV27; D perhaps matches TRBD1 (6 bases). The germline CDR1 and CDR2 sequences are MNHEY and SMNVEV (reference sequence). CDR3 length equals 14 residues. Trimming took off 4 bases at V and 6 bases at J, with 15 bases between the two ends. DNA of the CDR3: TGTGCCAGCAGTTCGGTGGGGACAAGAGATGGCTACACCTTC. It translates to CASSSVGTRDGYTF.

This clonotype has a handful of counts. This rearrangement joins TRBV6-2 or TRBV6-3 to TRBJ2-2; possible D gene TRBD1, 5 bases. Trimming removed 0 bases at V and 7 bases at J, with 12 bases between. Germline V gene lookup returns CDR1 MNHEY and CDR2 SVGEGT. This CDR3 contains 15 residues. CDR3 bases: TGTGCCAGCAGTTACTCCGAAGGGGCTGGCGGGGAGCTGTTTTTT. It encodes CASSYSEGAGGELFF.

Regarding this clonotype: One end of the junction fails to match germline, which may point to a read error. The chain carries TRBV29-1 and TRBJ1-2; the D is unclear. Germline V gives CDR1 SQVTM, CDR2 ANQGSEA. The CDR3 totals 13 residues. For the CDR3, the DNA is TGCAGCGGTGAAGAGGGCGGTAACTATGGCTACACCTTC. Encoded protein: CSGEEGGNYGYTF.

The J gene is TRBJ1-5, the V gene TRBV12-3 or TRBV12-4; D unclear. The CDR3 loop spans 16 amino acids. V lost 4 bases, J lost 3 bases, and 16 bases lay in between. CDR3 residues: CASSSSGREDNQPQHF. The CDR3 DNA follows: TGTGCCAGCAGTTCCTCGGGAAGGGAGGACAATCAGCCCCAGCATTTT.

The chain links TRBV15 to TRBJ1-1, with D unresolved. This CDR3 comprises 14 residues. Germline values: CDR1 LNHNV, CDR2 YYDKDF (reference sequence). The V end lost 0 bases, the J end lost 1 base, and 6 bases lay between the germline ends. The CDR3 reads CATSRDAQNTEAFF. CDR3 coding DNA: TGTGCCACCAGCAGAGATGCCCAGAACACTGAAGCTTTCTTT.

In this sample, this clonotype turned up many times. V usage is TRBV2 and J usage is TRBJ2-3; no clear D gene. The germline V and J ends were trimmed by 1 base and 2 bases, with 4 bases remaining between them. The germline V gene has CDR1 SNHLY and CDR2 FYNNEI. CDR3 length: 13 residues. CDR3 coding DNA: TGTGCCAGCAGTGAAGACTACACAGATACGCAGTATTTT. Its protein product is CASSEDYTDTQYF.